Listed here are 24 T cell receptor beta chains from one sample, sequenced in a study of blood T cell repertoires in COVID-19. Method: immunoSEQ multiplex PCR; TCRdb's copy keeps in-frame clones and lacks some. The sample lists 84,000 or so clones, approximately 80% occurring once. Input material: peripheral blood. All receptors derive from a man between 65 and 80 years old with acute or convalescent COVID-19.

CDR3 nucleotide sequence: TGTGCCAGCAGCCTGGACTGGGGAGACACTGAAGCTTTCTTT. Translating it yields CASSLDWGDTEAFF. The rearrangement uses TRBV5-4 and TRBJ1-1; D not resolved. Trimming stripped 4 bases from V and 3 bases from J, with 13 bases between. Germline CDR1 SGHNT, CDR2 YYREEE (reference sequence). The CDR3 spans 14 residues.

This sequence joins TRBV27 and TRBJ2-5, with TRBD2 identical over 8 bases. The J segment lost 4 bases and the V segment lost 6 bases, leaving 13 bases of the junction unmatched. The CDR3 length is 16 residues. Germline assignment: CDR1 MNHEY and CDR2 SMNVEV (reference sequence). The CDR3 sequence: CASRKTIAGSLETQYF. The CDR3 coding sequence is TGTGCCAGCAGAAAAACCATAGCGGGGAGCCTAGAGACCCAGTACTTC.

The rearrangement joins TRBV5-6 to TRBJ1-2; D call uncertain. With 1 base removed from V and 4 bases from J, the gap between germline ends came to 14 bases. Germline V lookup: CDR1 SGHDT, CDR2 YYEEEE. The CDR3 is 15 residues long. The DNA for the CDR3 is TGTGCCAGCAGCTTGCCGGGGTCTACGGGCTATGGCTACACCTTC. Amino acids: CASSLPGSTGYGYTF.

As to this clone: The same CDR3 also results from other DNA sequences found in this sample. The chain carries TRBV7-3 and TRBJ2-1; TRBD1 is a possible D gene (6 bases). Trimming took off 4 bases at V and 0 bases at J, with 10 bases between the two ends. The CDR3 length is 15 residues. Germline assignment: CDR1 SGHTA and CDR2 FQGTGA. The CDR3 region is CASSSTGSSYNEQFF. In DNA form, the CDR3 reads TGTGCCAGCAGCTCTACAGGGAGCTCCTACAATGAGCAGTTCTTC.

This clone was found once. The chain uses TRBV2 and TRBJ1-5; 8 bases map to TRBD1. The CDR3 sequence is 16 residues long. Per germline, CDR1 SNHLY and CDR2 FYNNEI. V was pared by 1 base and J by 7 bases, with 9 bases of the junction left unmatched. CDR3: CASSEGGAGGLQPQHF. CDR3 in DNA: TGTGCCAGCAGTGAAGGAGGGGCAGGGGGCTTACAGCCCCAGCATTTT. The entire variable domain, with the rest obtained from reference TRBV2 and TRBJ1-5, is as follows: EPEVTQTPSHQVTQMGQEVILRCVPISNHLYFYWYRQILGQKVEFLVSFYNNEISEKSEIFDDQFSVERPDGSNFTLKIRSTKLEDSAMYFCASSEGGAGGLQPQHFGDGTRLSIL.

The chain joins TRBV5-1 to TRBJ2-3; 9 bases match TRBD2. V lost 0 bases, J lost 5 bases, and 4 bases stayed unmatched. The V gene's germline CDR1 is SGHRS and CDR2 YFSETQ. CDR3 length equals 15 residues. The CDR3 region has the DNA TGCGCCAGCAGCTTGGGAGCGGGGGGAGGAGATACGCAGTATTTT. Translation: CASSLGAGGGDTQYF. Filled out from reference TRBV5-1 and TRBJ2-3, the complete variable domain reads KAGVTQTPRYLIKTRGQQVTLSCSPISGHRSVSWYQQTPGQGLQFLFEYFSETQRNKGNFPGRFSGRQFSNSRSEMNVSTLELGDSALYLCASSLGAGGGDTQYFGPGTRLTVL.

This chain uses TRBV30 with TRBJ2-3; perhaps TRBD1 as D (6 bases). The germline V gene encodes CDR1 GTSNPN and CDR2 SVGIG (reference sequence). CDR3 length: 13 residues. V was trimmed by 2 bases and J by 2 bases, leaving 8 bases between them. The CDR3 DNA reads TGTGCCTGGAGTCAGGGGACCACAGATACGCAGTATTTT. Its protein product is CAWSQGTTDTQYF.

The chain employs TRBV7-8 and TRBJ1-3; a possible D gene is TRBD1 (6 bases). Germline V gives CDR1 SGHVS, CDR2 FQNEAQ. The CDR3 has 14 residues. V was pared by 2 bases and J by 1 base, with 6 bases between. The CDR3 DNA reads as TGTGCCAGCAGCTTACAGGGGTCTGGAAACACCATATATTTT. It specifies CASSLQGSGNTIYF. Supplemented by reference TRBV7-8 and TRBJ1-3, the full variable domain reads GAGVSQSPRYKVAKRGQDVALRCDPISGHVSLFWYQQALGQGPEFLTYFQNEAQLDKSGLPSDRFFAERPEGSVSTLKIQRTQQEDSAVYLCASSLQGSGNTIYFGEGSWLTVV.

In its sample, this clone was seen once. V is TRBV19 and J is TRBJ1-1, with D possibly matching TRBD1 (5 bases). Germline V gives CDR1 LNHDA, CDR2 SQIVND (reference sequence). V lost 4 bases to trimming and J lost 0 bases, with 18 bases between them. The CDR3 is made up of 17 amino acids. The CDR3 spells CASSRVGALAMNTEAFF. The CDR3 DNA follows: TGTGCCAGTAGTAGAGTAGGGGCCTTAGCCATGAACACTGAAGCTTTCTTT.

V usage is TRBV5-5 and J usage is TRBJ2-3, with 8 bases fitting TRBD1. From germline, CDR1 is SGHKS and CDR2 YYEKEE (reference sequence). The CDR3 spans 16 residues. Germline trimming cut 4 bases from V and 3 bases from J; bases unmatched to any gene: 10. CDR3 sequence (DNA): TGTGCCAGCAGCGCCCGGACAGGGAAGAGGACAGATACGCAGTATTTT. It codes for CASSARTGKRTDTQYF.

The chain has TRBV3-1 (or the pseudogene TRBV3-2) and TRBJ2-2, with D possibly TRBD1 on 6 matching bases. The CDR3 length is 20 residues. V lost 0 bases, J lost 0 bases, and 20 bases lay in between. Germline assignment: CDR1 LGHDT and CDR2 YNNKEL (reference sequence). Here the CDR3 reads CASSQDLVQQGYANTGELFF. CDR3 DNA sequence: TGTGCCAGCAGCCAAGATTTGGTCCAACAGGGATACGCGAACACCGGGGAGCTGTTTTTT.

The CDR3 region is CASSPLADIYGYTF. The CDR3 DNA reads as TGTGCCAGCAGTCCCCTGGCGGACATCTATGGCTACACCTTC. The V and J genes are TRBV6-5 and TRBJ1-2; D may be TRBD1 (5 bases). V gave up 5 bases and J gave up 4 bases, with 14 bases separating them. CDR1 is MNHEY, CDR2 SVGAGI, per germline. The CDR3 is made up of 14 amino acids.

Here the CDR3 DNA reads TGTGCCAGCAGTGACCTTAGCGGGGGGCGCACAGATACGCAGTATTTT. Amino acids: CASSDLSGGRTDTQYF. V is TRBV2 and J is TRBJ2-3, with 10 bases identical to TRBD2. V lost 3 bases and J lost 1; bases outside the gene matches: 4. The CDR3 is 16 residues long. Germline V lookup: CDR1 SNHLY, CDR2 FYNNEI.

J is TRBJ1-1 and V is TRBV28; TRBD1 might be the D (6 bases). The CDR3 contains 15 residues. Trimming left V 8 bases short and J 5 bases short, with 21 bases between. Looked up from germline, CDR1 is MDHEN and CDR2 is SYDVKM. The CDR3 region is CASSFGTRGRTEAFF. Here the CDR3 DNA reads TGTGCCAGCTCTTTCGGGACCAGGGGTAGGACTGAAGCTTTCTTT.

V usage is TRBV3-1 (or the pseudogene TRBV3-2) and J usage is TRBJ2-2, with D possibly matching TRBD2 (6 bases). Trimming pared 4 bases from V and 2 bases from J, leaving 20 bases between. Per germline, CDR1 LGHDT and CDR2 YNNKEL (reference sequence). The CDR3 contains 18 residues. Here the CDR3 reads CASSPMSSAGTNTGELFF. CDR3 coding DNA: TGTGCCAGCAGCCCAATGTCCTCAGCGGGTACCAACACCGGGGAGCTGTTTTTT.

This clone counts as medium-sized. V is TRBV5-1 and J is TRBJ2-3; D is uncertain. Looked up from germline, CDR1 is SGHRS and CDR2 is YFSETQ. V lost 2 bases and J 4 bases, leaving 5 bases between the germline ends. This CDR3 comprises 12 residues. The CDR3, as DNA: TGCGCCAGCAGCTTCTATCCAGATACGCAGTATTTT. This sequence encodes CASSFYPDTQYF.

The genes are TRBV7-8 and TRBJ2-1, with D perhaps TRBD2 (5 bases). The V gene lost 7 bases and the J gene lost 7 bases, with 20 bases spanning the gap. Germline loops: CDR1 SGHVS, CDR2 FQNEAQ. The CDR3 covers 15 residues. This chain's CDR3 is CASIRSRGMRNEQFF. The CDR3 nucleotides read TGTGCCAGCATCCGTTCACGGGGTATGCGAAATGAGCAGTTCTTC. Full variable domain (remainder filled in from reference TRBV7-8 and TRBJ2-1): GAGVSQSPRYKVAKRGQDVALRCDPISGHVSLFWYQQALGQGPEFLTYFQNEAQLDKSGLPSDRFFAERPEGSVSTLKIQRTQQEDSAVYLCASIRSRGMRNEQFFGPGTRLTVL.

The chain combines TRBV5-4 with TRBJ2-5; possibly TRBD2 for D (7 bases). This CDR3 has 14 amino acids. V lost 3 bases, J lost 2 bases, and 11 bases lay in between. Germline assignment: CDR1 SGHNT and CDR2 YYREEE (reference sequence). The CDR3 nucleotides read TGTGCCAGCAGCTGGCGGGGGCCACAAGAGACCCAGTACTTC. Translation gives CASSWRGPQETQYF.

CDR3 coding DNA: TGTGCCAGCAGCCAAGTTTTACGGGACTCTGGAAACACCATATATTTT. It codes for CASSQVLRDSGNTIYF. The rearrangement uses TRBV4-2 and TRBJ1-3; D unclear. V shed 1 base and J shed 0 bases, with 10 bases lying between them. This CDR3 contains 16 residues. Germline assignment: CDR1 LGHNA and CDR2 YNFKEQ.

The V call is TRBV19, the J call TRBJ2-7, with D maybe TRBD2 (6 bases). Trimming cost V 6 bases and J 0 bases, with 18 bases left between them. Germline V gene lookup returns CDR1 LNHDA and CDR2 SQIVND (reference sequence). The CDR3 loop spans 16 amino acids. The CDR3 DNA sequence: TGTGCCAGTAGGCGATCACGGGACTCCAGCTCCTACGAGCAGTACTTC. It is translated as CASRRSRDSSSYEQYF.

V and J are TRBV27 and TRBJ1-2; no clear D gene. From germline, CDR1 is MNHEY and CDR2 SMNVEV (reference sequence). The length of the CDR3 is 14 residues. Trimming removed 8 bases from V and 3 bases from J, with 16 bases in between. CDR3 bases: TGTGCCAGCGGAGAGGGAGGGCAAGACTATGGCTACACCTTC. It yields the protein CASGEGGQDYGYTF.

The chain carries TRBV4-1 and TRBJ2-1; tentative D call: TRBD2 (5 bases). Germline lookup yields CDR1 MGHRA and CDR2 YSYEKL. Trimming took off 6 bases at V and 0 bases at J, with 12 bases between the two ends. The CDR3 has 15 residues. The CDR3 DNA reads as TGCGCCAGCAGTCCACAAGGGAGCTCCTACAATGAGCAGTTCTTC. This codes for CASSPQGSSYNEQFF.

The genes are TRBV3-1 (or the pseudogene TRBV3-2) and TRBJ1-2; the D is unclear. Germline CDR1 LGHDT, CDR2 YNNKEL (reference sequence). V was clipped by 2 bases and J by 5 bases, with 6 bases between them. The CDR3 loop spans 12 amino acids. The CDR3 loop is CASSQLTYGYTF. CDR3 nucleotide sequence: TGTGCCAGCAGCCAATTGACTTATGGCTACACCTTC.

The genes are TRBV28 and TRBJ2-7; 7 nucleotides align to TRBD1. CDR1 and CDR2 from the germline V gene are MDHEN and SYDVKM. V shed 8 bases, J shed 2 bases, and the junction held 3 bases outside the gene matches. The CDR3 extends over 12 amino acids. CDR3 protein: CASRDRAYEQYF. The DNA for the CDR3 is TGTGCCAGCCGGGACAGAGCCTACGAGCAGTACTTC.